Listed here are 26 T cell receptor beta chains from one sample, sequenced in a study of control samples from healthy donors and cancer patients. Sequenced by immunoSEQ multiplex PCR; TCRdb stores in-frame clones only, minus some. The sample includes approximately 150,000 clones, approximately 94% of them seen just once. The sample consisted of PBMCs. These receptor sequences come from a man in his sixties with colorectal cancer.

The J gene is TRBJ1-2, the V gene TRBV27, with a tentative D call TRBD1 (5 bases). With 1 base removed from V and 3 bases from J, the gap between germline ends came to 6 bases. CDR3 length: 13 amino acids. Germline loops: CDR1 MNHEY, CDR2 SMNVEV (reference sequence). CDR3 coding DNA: TGTGCCAGCAGTTTATGGGGCGACTATGGCTACACCTTC. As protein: CASSLWGDYGYTF.

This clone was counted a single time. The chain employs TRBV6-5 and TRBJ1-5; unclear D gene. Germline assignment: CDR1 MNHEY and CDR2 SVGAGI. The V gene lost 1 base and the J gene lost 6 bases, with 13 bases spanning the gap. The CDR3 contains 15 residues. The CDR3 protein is CASSYFSPAGQPQHF. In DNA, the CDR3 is TGTGCCAGCAGTTACTTCTCCCCTGCGGGTCAGCCCCAGCATTTT.

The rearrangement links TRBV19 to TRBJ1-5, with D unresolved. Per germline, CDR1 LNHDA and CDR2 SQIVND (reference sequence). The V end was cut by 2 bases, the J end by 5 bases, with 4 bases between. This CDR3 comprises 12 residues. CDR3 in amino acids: CASSIFDQPQHF. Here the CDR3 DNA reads TGTGCCAGTAGTATATTCGATCAGCCCCAGCATTTT.

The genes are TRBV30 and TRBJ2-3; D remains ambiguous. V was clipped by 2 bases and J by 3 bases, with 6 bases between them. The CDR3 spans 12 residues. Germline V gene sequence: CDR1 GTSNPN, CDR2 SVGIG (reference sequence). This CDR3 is CAWSQKTDTQYF. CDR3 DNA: TGTGCCTGGAGTCAGAAGACAGATACGCAGTATTTT.

The CDR3 DNA is TGTGCCAGCAGCATAGGCTACAATGAGCAGTTCTTC. Its translation is CASSIGYNEQFF. The chain joins TRBV7-2 to TRBJ2-1; no definite D call. Germline V lookup: CDR1 SGHTA, CDR2 FQGNSA. Trimming left V 5 bases short and J 3 bases short, with 5 bases between. This CDR3 has 12 residues.

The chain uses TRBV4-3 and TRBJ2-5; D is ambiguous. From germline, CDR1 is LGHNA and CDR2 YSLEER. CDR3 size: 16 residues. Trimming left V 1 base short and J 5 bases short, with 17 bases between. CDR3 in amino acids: CASSQGPPKGQETQYF. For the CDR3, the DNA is TGCGCCAGCAGCCAAGGTCCTCCAAAGGGCCAGGAGACCCAGTACTTC.

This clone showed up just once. CDR3 region: CASSLEGRGGYTF. The CDR3 region has the DNA TGTGCCAGCAGTTTAGAAGGGCGGGGTGGCTACACCTTC. V gene TRBV28 combines with J gene TRBJ1-2; D unresolved. From germline, CDR1 is MDHEN and CDR2 SYDVKM. CDR3 length: 13 residues. The V and J ends lost 2 bases and 7 bases respectively, with 11 bases between them.

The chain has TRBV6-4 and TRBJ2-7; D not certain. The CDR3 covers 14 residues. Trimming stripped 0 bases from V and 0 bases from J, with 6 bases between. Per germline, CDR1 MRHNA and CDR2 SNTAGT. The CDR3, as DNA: TGTGCCAGCAGTGACTCGAAAATCTCCTACGAGCAGTACTTC. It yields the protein CASSDSKISYEQYF.

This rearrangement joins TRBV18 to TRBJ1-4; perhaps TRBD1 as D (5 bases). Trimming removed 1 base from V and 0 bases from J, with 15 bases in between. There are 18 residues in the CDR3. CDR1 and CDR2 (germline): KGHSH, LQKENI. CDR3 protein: CASSPRRQGAATNEKLFF. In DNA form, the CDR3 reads TGTGCCAGCTCACCACGGAGGCAGGGCGCCGCAACTAATGAAAAACTGTTTTTT.

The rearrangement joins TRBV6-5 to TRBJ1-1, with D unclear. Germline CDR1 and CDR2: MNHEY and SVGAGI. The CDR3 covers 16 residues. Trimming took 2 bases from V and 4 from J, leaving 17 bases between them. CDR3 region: CASSYRSWVKGTEAFF. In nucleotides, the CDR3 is TGTGCCAGCAGTTACAGATCTTGGGTCAAGGGCACTGAAGCTTTCTTT.

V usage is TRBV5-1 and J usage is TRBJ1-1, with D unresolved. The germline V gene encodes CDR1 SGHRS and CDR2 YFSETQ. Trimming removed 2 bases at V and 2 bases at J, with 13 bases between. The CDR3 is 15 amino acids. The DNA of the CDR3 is TGCGCCAGCAGCTTATCCGGGGTGGTAAACACTGAAGCTTTCTTT. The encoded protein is CASSLSGVVNTEAFF.

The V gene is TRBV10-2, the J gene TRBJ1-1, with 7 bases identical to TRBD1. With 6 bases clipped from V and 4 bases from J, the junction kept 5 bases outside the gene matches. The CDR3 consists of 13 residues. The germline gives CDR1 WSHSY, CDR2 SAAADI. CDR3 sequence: CASSLRTGTEAFF. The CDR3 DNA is TGCGCCAGCAGCCTCAGGACAGGCACTGAAGCTTTCTTT.

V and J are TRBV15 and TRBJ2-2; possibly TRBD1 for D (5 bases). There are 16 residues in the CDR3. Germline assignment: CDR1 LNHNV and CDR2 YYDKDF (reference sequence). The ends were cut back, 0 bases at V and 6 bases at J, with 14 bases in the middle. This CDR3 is CATSRDSQVGAGELFF. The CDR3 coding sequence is TGTGCCACCAGCAGAGATTCACAGGTGGGCGCCGGGGAGCTGTTTTTT.

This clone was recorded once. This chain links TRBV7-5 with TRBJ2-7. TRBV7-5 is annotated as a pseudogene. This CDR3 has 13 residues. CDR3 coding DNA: TGTGCCAGAAGCCCTCCGATGGCCTACGAGCAGTACTTC. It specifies CARSPPMAYEQYF.

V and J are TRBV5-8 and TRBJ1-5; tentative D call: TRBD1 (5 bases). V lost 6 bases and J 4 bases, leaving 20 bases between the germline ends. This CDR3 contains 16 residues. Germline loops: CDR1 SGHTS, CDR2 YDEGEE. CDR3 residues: CASTRFKTGPNQPQHF. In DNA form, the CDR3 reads TGTGCCAGCACCCGGTTTAAAACAGGTCCAAATCAGCCCCAGCATTTT.

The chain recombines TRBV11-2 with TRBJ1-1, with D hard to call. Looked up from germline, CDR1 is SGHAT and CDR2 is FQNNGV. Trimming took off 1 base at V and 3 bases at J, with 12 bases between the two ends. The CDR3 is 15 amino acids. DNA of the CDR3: TGTGCCAGCAGCTTAGGTTTGGGTTCGGACACTGAAGCTTTCTTT. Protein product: CASSLGLGSDTEAFF.

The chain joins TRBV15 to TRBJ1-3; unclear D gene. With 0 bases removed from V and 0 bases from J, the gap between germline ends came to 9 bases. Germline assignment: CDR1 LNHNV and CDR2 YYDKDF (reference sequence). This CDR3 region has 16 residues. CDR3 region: CATSRDQQYSGNTIYF. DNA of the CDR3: TGTGCCACCAGCAGAGATCAACAGTACTCTGGAAACACCATATATTTT.

CDR3: CASSPPRDSSTDTQYF. In DNA, the CDR3 is TGCGCCAGCAGCCCCCCCCGGGACAGTAGCACAGATACGCAGTATTTT. The chain couples TRBV5-1 to TRBJ2-3; 7 bases are a match to TRBD1. Looked up from germline, CDR1 is SGHRS and CDR2 is YFSETQ. V trimming: 4 bases; J trimming: 0 bases; junction bases outside the gene matches: 8. The CDR3 sequence is 16 residues long.

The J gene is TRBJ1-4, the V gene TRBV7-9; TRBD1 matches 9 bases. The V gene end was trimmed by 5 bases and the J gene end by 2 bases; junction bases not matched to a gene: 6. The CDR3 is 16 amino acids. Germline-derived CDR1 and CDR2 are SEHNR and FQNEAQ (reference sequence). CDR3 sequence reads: CASSTGGVDTNEKLFF. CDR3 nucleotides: TGTGCCAGCAGCACAGGGGGCGTAGACACTAATGAAAAACTGTTTTTT.

CDR3 protein: CASSYSDSPGDEQYF. As DNA, the CDR3 is TGTGCCAGCAGTTACTCCGACTCCCCAGGGGACGAGCAGTACTTC. This chain links TRBV6-2 or TRBV6-3 with TRBJ2-7; perhaps TRBD1 as D (6 bases). The V gene's germline CDR1 is MNHEY and CDR2 SVGEGT. Trimming pared 0 bases from V and 5 bases from J, leaving 14 bases between. The CDR3 loop spans 15 amino acids.

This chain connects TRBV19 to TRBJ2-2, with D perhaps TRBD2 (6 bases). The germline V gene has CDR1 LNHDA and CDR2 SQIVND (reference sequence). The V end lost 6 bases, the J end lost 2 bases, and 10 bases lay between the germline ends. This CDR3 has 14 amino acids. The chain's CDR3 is CASREGLNTGELFF. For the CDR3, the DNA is TGTGCCAGTAGGGAGGGATTAAACACCGGGGAGCTGTTTTTT.

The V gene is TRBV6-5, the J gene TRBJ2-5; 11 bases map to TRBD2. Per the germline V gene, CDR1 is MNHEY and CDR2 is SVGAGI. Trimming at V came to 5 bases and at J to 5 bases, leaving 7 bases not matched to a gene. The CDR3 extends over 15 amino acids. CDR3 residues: CASSLSGGAGETQYF. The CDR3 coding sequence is TGTGCCAGCAGTCTTAGCGGGGGGGCCGGGGAGACCCAGTACTTC.

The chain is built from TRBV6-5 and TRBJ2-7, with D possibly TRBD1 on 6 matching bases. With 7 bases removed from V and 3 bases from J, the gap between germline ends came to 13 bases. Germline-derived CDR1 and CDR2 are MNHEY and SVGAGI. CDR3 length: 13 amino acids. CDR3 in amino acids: CASNPNRDYEQYF. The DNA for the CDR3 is TGTGCCAGCAACCCGAACAGGGACTACGAGCAGTACTTC.

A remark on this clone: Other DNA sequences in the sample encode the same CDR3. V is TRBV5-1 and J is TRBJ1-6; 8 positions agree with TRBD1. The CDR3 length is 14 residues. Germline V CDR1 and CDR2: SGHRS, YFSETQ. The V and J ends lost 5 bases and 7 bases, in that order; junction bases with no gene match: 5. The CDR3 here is CASSTGQGNSPLHF. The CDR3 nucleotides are TGCGCCAGCAGTACTGGACAGGGAAATTCACCCCTCCACTTT.

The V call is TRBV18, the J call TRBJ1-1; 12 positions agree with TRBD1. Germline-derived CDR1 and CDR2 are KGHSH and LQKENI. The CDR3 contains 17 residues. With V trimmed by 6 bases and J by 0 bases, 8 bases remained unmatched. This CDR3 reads CASSPGTGGLMNTEAFF. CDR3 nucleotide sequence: TGTGCCAGCTCTCCCGGGACAGGGGGCTTGATGAACACTGAAGCTTTCTTT.

The CDR3, as DNA: TGTGCCACCCGGACAGGGAACACTGAAGCTTTCTTT. As protein: CATRTGNTEAFF. V and J are TRBV6-5 and TRBJ1-1, with 7 bases aligning to TRBD1. Germline loops: CDR1 MNHEY, CDR2 SVGAGI. CDR3 length: 12 amino acids. V gave up 10 bases and J gave up 1 base; unmatched junction bases: 3.